The 28 T cell receptor beta chains below come from one sample, sequenced in a study of blood T cell repertoires in COVID-19. Only in-frame clones appear in the TCRdb table, and some are missing; sequencing was by immunoSEQ multiplex PCR. The sample contains some 150,000 clones, approximately 87% of which appear only once. Sequenced input: peripheral blood. The receptor set was obtained from a woman between 50 and 59 years old with active or convalescent COVID-19.

The chain employs TRBV6-6 and TRBJ1-4; no clear D gene. V lost 6 bases and J 0 bases, leaving 11 bases between the germline ends. The V gene's germline CDR1 is MNHNY and CDR2 SVGAGI (reference sequence). The CDR3 length is 15 residues. The DNA of the CDR3 is TGTGCCAGCAGCCCGCTGGGCGCAACTAATGAAAAACTGTTTTTT. Protein sequence: CASSPLGATNEKLFF.

This chain connects TRBV28 to TRBJ1-3, with TRBD1 identical over 9 bases. V was clipped by 4 bases and J by 5 bases; unmatched bases: 15. Per germline, CDR1 MDHEN and CDR2 SYDVKM. This CDR3 is 18 amino acids long. This CDR3 reads CASSSSGTGKMNRNTIYF. The CDR3 nucleotides read TGTGCCAGCAGTTCTTCCGGGACAGGGAAGATGAACCGAAACACCATATATTTT. The full variable domain, its missing parts supplied by reference TRBV28 and TRBJ1-3, is DVKVTQSSRYLVKRTGEKVFLECVQDMDHENMFWYRQDPGLGLRLIYFSYDVKMKEKGDIPEGYSVSREKKERFSLILESASTNQTSMYLCASSSSGTGKMNRNTIYFGEGSWLTVV.

V usage is TRBV2 and J usage is TRBJ2-1; the match to TRBD2 covers 11 bases. V trimming: 4 bases; J trimming: 8 bases; junction bases outside the gene matches: 7. This CDR3 is built from 15 residues. Germline-derived CDR1 and CDR2 are SNHLY and FYNNEI. The CDR3 DNA reads TGTGCCAGCAGTGTTCTAGCGGGGGGAGGGGATGAGCAGTTCTTC. It yields the protein CASSVLAGGGDEQFF.

This rearrangement joins TRBV29-1 to TRBJ1-5; D is ambiguous. Trimming pared 7 bases from V and 2 bases from J, leaving 9 bases between. CDR1 SQVTM and CDR2 ANQGSEA come from the germline V gene. This CDR3 is built from 12 residues. CDR3 region: CSAVAGNQPQHF. Here the CDR3 DNA reads TGCAGCGCCGTAGCTGGCAATCAGCCCCAGCATTTT.

This chain connects TRBV29-1 to TRBJ2-5, with 11 bases matching TRBD2. The CDR3 consists of 14 residues. CDR1 is SQVTM and CDR2 is ANQGSEA in the germline V gene. After removal of 6 bases from V and 7 bases from J, the junction contained 10 bases not matched to a gene. In DNA form, the CDR3 reads TGCAGCGTGACTAGCGGGGATATGGGTGGGACCCAGTACTTC. This codes for CSVTSGDMGGTQYF.

The J gene is TRBJ2-7, the V gene TRBV10-3; 7 nucleotides match TRBD2. CDR1 is ENHRY and CDR2 is SYGVKD in the germline V gene. V was clipped by 8 bases and J by 13 bases; unmatched bases: 14. The CDR3 is 12 amino acids. The CDR3 protein is CAIASPGGPSYF. Here the CDR3 DNA reads TGTGCCATCGCGTCTCCGGGGGGACCTTCATACTTC.

The genes are TRBV5-6 and TRBJ1-2; 11 bases match TRBD1. Germline loops: CDR1 SGHDT, CDR2 YYEEEE. The CDR3 loop spans 15 amino acids. V was clipped by 4 bases and J by 5 bases; unmatched bases: 7. CDR3 protein: CASSLGTGGVYGYTF. The CDR3 DNA reads as TGTGCCAGCAGCCTGGGGACAGGGGGTGTGTATGGCTACACCTTC.

CDR3 coding DNA: TGTGCCATCATGGACGCAGGGGCGCCCGGAAACACCATATATTTT. Translated, it gives CAIMDAGAPGNTIYF. The chain carries TRBV7-2 and TRBJ1-3, with D possibly being TRBD1 (6 bases). This CDR3 spans 15 amino acids. V gave up 10 bases and J gave up 4 bases, with 20 bases separating them. Germline V gives CDR1 SGHTA, CDR2 FQGNSA.

CDR3 in amino acids: CASSVSQGAHYEQYF. The CDR3 DNA reads TGTGCCAGTAGTGTCTCACAGGGGGCCCACTACGAGCAGTACTTC. The V and J genes are TRBV19 and TRBJ2-7; 9 bases align to TRBD1. Germline V gives CDR1 LNHDA, CDR2 SQIVND (reference sequence). V shed 5 bases, J shed 3 bases, and the junction held 8 bases outside the gene matches. CDR3 length equals 15 residues.

The chain has TRBV5-1 and TRBJ2-5; 12 nucleotides align to TRBD2. The CDR3 length is 16 residues. After removal of 0 bases from V and 5 bases from J, the junction contained 5 bases not matched to a gene. The germline V gene encodes CDR1 SGHRS and CDR2 YFSETQ. Written as DNA, the CDR3 is TGCGCCAGCAGCTTGGCCAGGCTAGCGGGAGGGGAGACCCAGTACTTC. It specifies CASSLARLAGGETQYF.

This chain uses TRBV5-1 with TRBJ2-5; tentatively, D is TRBD1 (6 bases). The CDR3 runs 14 residues. Trimming stripped 0 bases from V and 2 bases from J, with 8 bases between. Per germline, CDR1 SGHRS and CDR2 YFSETQ. The CDR3, as DNA: TGCGCCAGCAGCTTGGCCGGACAGCAAGAGACCCAGTACTTC. Protein: CASSLAGQQETQYF.

This clone was recorded once. The rearrangement links TRBV10-3 to TRBJ1-1; D unresolved. V dropped 0 bases and J dropped 2 bases, with 7 bases sitting between them. Germline loops: CDR1 ENHRY, CDR2 SYGVKD. The CDR3 is 14 residues long. CDR3 coding DNA: TGTGCCATCAGTGAGTCCGGGGTAAACACTGAAGCTTTCTTT. Amino acid sequence: CAISESGVNTEAFF.

The V and J genes are TRBV6-2 or TRBV6-3 and TRBJ2-1; a possible D gene is TRBD1 (7 bases). CDR3 length equals 20 residues. The V end was cut by 4 bases, the J end by 0 bases, with 25 bases between. In germline, CDR1 is MNHEY, CDR2 SVGEGT. The CDR3 region has the DNA TGTGCCAGCAGTTCCCGGGCGGGACAGAGCACTATTAGCTCCTACAATGAGCAGTTCTTC. Translating it yields CASSSRAGQSTISSYNEQFF.

The V and J genes are TRBV4-1 and TRBJ1-2, with TRBD1 matching over 7 bases. V trimming: 2 bases; J trimming: 3 bases; junction bases outside the gene matches: 15. The CDR3 loop spans 18 amino acids. Germline lookup yields CDR1 MGHRA and CDR2 YSYEKL. The CDR3 loop reads CASSQTARARDRYYGYTF. The CDR3 DNA reads as TGCGCCAGCAGCCAAACTGCCCGTGCCAGGGACAGATACTATGGCTACACCTTC.

V and J are TRBV6-2 or TRBV6-3 and TRBJ2-7, with D maybe TRBD1 (6 bases). The CDR3 runs to 15 residues. Germline-derived CDR1 and CDR2 are MNHEY and SVGEGT. Trimming removed 2 bases at V and 7 bases at J, with 18 bases between. The CDR3 reads CASSYGQGKRNEQYF. CDR3 bases: TGTGCCAGCAGTTACGGGCAGGGGAAACGAAATGAGCAGTACTTC.

The rearrangement links TRBV5-1 to TRBJ2-7; the match to TRBD2 covers 7 bases. The junction had 6 bases not matched to a gene; V was cut back by 0 bases and J by 3 bases. The CDR3 is 15 residues long. Germline V gene sequence: CDR1 SGHRS, CDR2 YFSETQ. The CDR3 spells CASSLDGGSVYEQYF. In DNA form, the CDR3 reads TGCGCCAGCAGCTTGGACGGCGGGAGTGTCTACGAGCAGTACTTC.

This chain links TRBV7-2 with TRBJ1-2; 8 nucleotides match TRBD1. Trimming took 4 bases from V and 4 from J; bases not matched to a gene: 5. Germline V lookup: CDR1 SGHTA, CDR2 FQGNSA. CDR3 length: 14 residues. CDR3 nucleotides: TGTGCCAGCAGCTGGGGACAGGCCTCCTATGGCTACACCTTC. It encodes CASSWGQASYGYTF.

This clone turned up a few times. V usage is TRBV6-6 and J usage is TRBJ1-5, with D possibly TRBD1 on 5 matching bases. From germline, CDR1 is MNHNY and CDR2 SVGAGI (reference sequence). V lost 7 bases and J lost 5, with 12 bases in between. CDR3 length equals 13 residues. CDR3 sequence reads: CASTYGGDQPQHF. The CDR3 coding sequence is TGTGCCAGCACCTACGGGGGGGATCAGCCCCAGCATTTT.

The J gene is TRBJ1-2, the V gene TRBV20-1; D ambiguous. The V and J ends lost 3 bases and 0 bases respectively, with 2 bases between them. The germline V gene has CDR1 DFQATT and CDR2 SNEGSKA (reference sequence). The CDR3 is made up of 11 amino acids. The CDR3 coding sequence is TGCAGTGCTAGCACTAACTATGGCTACACCTTC. It is translated as CSASTNYGYTF.

The chain joins TRBV4-3 to TRBJ2-3; 7 nucleotides match TRBD1. The CDR3 has 18 residues. The V segment lost 1 base and the J segment 6 bases; nucleotides outside the gene matches: 16. Germline V gene lookup returns CDR1 LGHNA and CDR2 YSLEER. The CDR3 region is CASSQVGRDSKDHDTQYF. The DNA of the CDR3 is TGCGCCAGCAGCCAAGTTGGCCGGGACAGTAAGGATCATGATACGCAGTATTTT.

The V call is TRBV25-1, the J call TRBJ1-1; the D gene is possibly TRBD1 (5 bases). This CDR3 has 14 amino acids. Germline-derived CDR1 and CDR2 are MGHDK and SYGVNS. Trimming took 0 bases from V and 1 from J, leaving 6 bases between them. CDR3 region: CASSEYDRNTEAFF. The CDR3 coding sequence is TGTGCCAGCAGTGAATATGACAGGAACACTGAAGCTTTCTTT.

The V and J genes are TRBV7-9 and TRBJ2-3, with a tentative D call TRBD2 (5 bases). In germline, CDR1 is SEHNR, CDR2 FQNEAQ (reference sequence). The CDR3 spans 15 residues. V was shortened by 3 bases and J by 3 bases, with 13 bases between the two germline ends. Here the CDR3 reads CASSFTTPGTDTQYF. CDR3 sequence (DNA): TGTGCCAGCAGCTTCACTACCCCGGGGACAGATACGCAGTATTTT.

This sequence joins TRBV28 and TRBJ2-7; 7 nucleotides agree with TRBD1. The V segment lost 5 bases and the J segment 6 bases; nucleotides outside the gene matches: 10. The germline gives CDR1 MDHEN, CDR2 SYDVKM. The CDR3 length is 14 residues. CDR3 sequence reads: CASSPPRTGIEQYF. In DNA, the CDR3 is TGTGCCAGCAGTCCCCCCCGGACAGGTATCGAGCAGTACTTC.

This rearrangement joins TRBV30 to TRBJ2-3, with 12 bases aligning to TRBD2. Per germline, CDR1 GTSNPN and CDR2 SVGIG (reference sequence). The CDR3 is made up of 17 amino acids. V gave up 3 bases and J gave up 2 bases; unmatched junction bases: 9. The CDR3 protein is CAWRGLAGLNPTDTQYF. CDR3 DNA: TGTGCCTGGAGAGGACTAGCGGGGTTAAACCCCACAGATACGCAGTATTTT.

V is TRBV9 and J is TRBJ2-1, with TRBD2 matching 9 bases. CDR1 is SGDLS and CDR2 is YYNGEE in the germline V gene. This CDR3 is built from 17 residues. J was trimmed by 7 bases and V by 4 bases; bases with no gene match: 15. DNA of the CDR3: TGTGCCAGCAGCCCCCTACGCGGGAGGGCCCTGGAAAATGAGCAGTTCTTC. Protein sequence: CASSPLRGRALENEQFF.

V and J are TRBV28 and TRBJ1-1; D may be TRBD1 (5 bases). Per the germline V gene, CDR1 is MDHEN and CDR2 is SYDVKM. The CDR3 consists of 15 residues. V gave up 2 bases and J gave up 6 bases, with 16 bases separating them. The CDR3 region is CASSLGAGLSAEAFF. The DNA for the CDR3 is TGTGCCAGCAGTTTAGGGGCTGGGTTGAGCGCTGAAGCTTTCTTT.

As to this clone: Other DNA variants within this sample encode the same CDR3. V is TRBV5-1 and J is TRBJ1-2, with TRBD1 as a possible D gene (6 bases). V was cut by 0 bases and J by 3 bases, with 6 bases left in between. The CDR3 is made up of 13 amino acids. Looked up from germline, CDR1 is SGHRS and CDR2 is YFSETQ. In DNA form, the CDR3 reads TGCGCCAGCAGCTTGGACAGGGACTATGGCTACACCTTC. This codes for CASSLDRDYGYTF.

The V gene is TRBV6-2 or TRBV6-3, the J gene TRBJ1-2, with a weak D call TRBD1 (5 bases). With 2 bases removed from V and 5 bases from J, the gap between germline ends came to 9 bases. Germline V lookup: CDR1 MNHEY, CDR2 SVGEGT. The CDR3 runs to 13 residues. CDR3 sequence (DNA): TGTGCCAGCAGTTACCAGGGCGAGTATGGCTACACCTTC. Protein sequence: CASSYQGEYGYTF.